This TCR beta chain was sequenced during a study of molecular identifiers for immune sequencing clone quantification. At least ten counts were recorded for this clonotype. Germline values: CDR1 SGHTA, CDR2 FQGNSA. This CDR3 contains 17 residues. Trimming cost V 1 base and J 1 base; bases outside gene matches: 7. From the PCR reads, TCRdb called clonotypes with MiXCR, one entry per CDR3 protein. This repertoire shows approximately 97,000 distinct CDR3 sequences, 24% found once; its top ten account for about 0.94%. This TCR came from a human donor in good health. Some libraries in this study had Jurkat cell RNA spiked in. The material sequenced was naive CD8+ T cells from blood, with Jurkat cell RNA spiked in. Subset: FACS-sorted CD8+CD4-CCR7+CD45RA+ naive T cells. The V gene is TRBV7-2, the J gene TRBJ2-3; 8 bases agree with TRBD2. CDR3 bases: TGTGCCAGCAGCTTAGACGCTAGCGGGCCAGGCACAGATACGCAGTATTTT. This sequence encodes CASSLDASGPGTDTQYF.